These 25 T cell receptor beta chains came from one sample sequenced in a study of beta chain features in type 1 diabetes. Expressed TCRB transcripts were sequenced, since all the RNA that had been isolated was reverse transcribed. Some clones are missing from TCRdb's copy, which holds only in-frame ones; the method was immunoSEQ multiplex PCR. The sample records about 160,000 clones, 8% to 9.5% being singletons. Points from the study as a whole: Moderately but significantly shorter TCRB CDR3s were found in Type 1 diabetes patients in all four CD4+ subsets.

For these receptors, no antigen is known. The sample comprised central memory CD4+ T cells from blood. These receptors were taken from a woman aged 18-35 years with type 1 diabetes.

The chain combines TRBV28 with TRBJ2-2, with D perhaps TRBD1 (6 bases). Trimming stripped 2 bases from V and 4 bases from J, with 26 bases between. Germline V lookup: CDR1 MDHEN, CDR2 SYDVKM. This CDR3 has 20 amino acids. The chain's CDR3 is CASSLKANQGRVGGTGELFF. Here the CDR3 DNA reads TGTGCCAGCAGTTTAAAGGCAAATCAGGGCCGAGTAGGGGGCACCGGGGAGCTGTTTTTT.

This clone was seen more than once but under ten times. The chain links TRBV5-4 to TRBJ2-3; tentatively, D is TRBD2 (6 bases). The germline V and J ends were trimmed by 6 bases and 5 bases, with 13 bases remaining between them. CDR3 size: 13 residues. Germline V gene data show CDR1 as SGHNT and CDR2 as YYREEE (reference sequence). The CDR3 region has the DNA TGTGCCAGCAAGTTGGAGGGAGTAGATACGCAGTATTTT. Its translation: CASKLEGVDTQYF.

The V call is TRBV7-2, the J call TRBJ2-7; tentative D call: TRBD1 (5 bases). CDR3 length: 13 residues. Germline V CDR1 and CDR2: SGHTA, FQGNSA. V shed 4 bases and J shed 2 bases, with 9 bases lying between them. This CDR3 reads CASSYQDTYEQYF. CDR3 nucleotides: TGTGCCAGCAGCTACCAGGACACCTACGAGCAGTACTTC.

This clone was seen a few times. The chain links TRBV28 to TRBJ1-5; 7 bases agree with TRBD1. Germline V gene sequence: CDR1 MDHEN, CDR2 SYDVKM. This CDR3 has 14 amino acids. V lost 4 bases to trimming and J lost 7 bases; unmatched junction nucleotides: 7. The CDR3 DNA is TGTGCCAGCAGTTCCGGGACAGAGCTGCAGCCCCAGCATTTT. This encodes CASSSGTELQPQHF.

The V and J genes are TRBV5-6 and TRBJ1-3, with D unresolved. With 5 bases removed from V and 3 bases from J, the gap between germline ends came to 15 bases. Germline loops: CDR1 SGHDT, CDR2 YYEEEE. The CDR3 has 15 amino acids. The DNA of the CDR3 is TGTGCCAGCAGGGCCCGAGGAGAAGGTGGAAACACCATATATTTT. Amino acid sequence: CASRARGEGGNTIYF.

This clone was recorded many times. The chain is built from TRBV10-3 and TRBJ1-4; no definite D call. The CDR3 has 15 residues. With 3 bases removed from V and 4 bases from J, the gap between germline ends came to 12 bases. CDR1 ENHRY and CDR2 SYGVKD come from the germline V gene. In DNA, the CDR3 is TGTGCCATCAGTGATCAGGCAGAGATTAATGAAAAACTGTTTTTT. Its protein product is CAISDQAEINEKLFF.

This clone was recorded many times. The rearrangement uses TRBV18 and TRBJ2-7; TRBD2 matches 12 bases. The trim removed 3 bases at V and 5 bases at J, leaving 5 bases unmatched. The CDR3 contains 15 residues. The germline V gene encodes CDR1 KGHSH and CDR2 LQKENI. This CDR3 is CASSPTSGRGHEQYF. The CDR3 region has the DNA TGTGCCAGCTCACCGACTAGCGGGAGAGGTCACGAGCAGTACTTC.

The chain has TRBV6-6 and TRBJ2-5; weak D call: TRBD2 (6 bases). This CDR3 has 15 residues. Trimming stripped 5 bases from V and 6 bases from J, with 19 bases between. CDR1 MNHNY and CDR2 SVGAGI come from the germline V gene (reference sequence). The CDR3 DNA reads as TGTGCCAGCAGTAACGATGGTTCTCGCGGGAAGACCCAGTACTTC. Its protein product is CASSNDGSRGKTQYF.

This clone appeared a few times. This sequence joins TRBV4-3 and TRBJ2-2; TRBD2 aligns across 11 bases. Germline lookup yields CDR1 LGHNA and CDR2 YSLEER. The CDR3 contains 17 residues. With V trimmed by 0 bases and J by 2 bases, 2 bases remained unmatched. The chain's CDR3 is CASSQDSGGVNTGELFF. The CDR3 nucleotides read TGCGCCAGCAGCCAAGATAGCGGGGGGGTCAACACCGGGGAGCTGTTTTTT.

The chain recombines TRBV7-4 with TRBJ2-7; D is perhaps TRBD1 (5 bases). The CDR3 consists of 16 residues. Trimming removed 4 bases from V and 2 bases from J, with 18 bases in between. Looked up from germline, CDR1 is SGHVT and CDR2 is SQSDAQ. For the CDR3, the DNA is TGTGCCAGCAGCTCCCCCCCTATGGGGCCCACCTACGAGCAGTACTTC. This codes for CASSSPPMGPTYEQYF.

V and J are TRBV11-2 and TRBJ1-2, with D possibly being TRBD1 (6 bases). V was cut by 7 bases and J by 3 bases, with 15 bases left in between. Germline CDR1 and CDR2: SGHAT and FQNNGV. The CDR3 consists of 14 residues. CDR3 sequence (DNA): TGTGCCAGCACCAGGCTTGAGGGGGACTATGGCTACACCTTC. It codes for CASTRLEGDYGYTF.

This clone was seen more than once but under ten times. V usage is TRBV4-2 and J usage is TRBJ2-6, with D possibly TRBD1 on 5 matching bases. Germline V gene data show CDR1 as LGHNA and CDR2 as YNFKEQ. The germline V and J ends were trimmed by 3 bases and 0 bases, with 18 bases remaining between them. The CDR3 has 19 residues. The CDR3 protein is CASSQAPRQRYSGANVLTF. The DNA for the CDR3 is TGTGCCAGCAGCCAGGCTCCCCGACAGAGATACTCTGGGGCCAACGTCCTGACTTTC.

CDR3 DNA sequence: TGTGCCAGCAGCTTGGGGCTAGCGGGAGGGCGGGGGTACGAGCAGTACTTC. Protein sequence: CASSLGLAGGRGYEQYF. J is TRBJ2-7 and V is TRBV5-6, with 12 bases fitting TRBD2. CDR1 is SGHDT and CDR2 is YYEEEE in the germline V gene. This CDR3 has 17 residues. The ends lost 0 bases at V and 4 bases at J; junction bases unmatched: 8.

The table lists this clone with a few counts. The chain uses TRBV4-3 and TRBJ2-3; 7 bases match TRBD2. This CDR3 is built from 14 residues. Germline V lookup: CDR1 LGHNA, CDR2 YSLEER. Unmatched junction bases numbered 9, after V lost 7 bases and J lost 5 bases. For the CDR3, the DNA is TGCGCCAGCAAGCGAAGGGCGGGAGAAGATACGCAGTATTTT. Amino acids: CASKRRAGEDTQYF.

The rearrangement links TRBV15 to TRBJ2-5, with 7 nucleotides matching TRBD2. Germline V gives CDR1 LNHNV, CDR2 YYDKDF (reference sequence). Trimming took 0 bases from V and 10 from J; bases not matched to a gene: 20. CDR3 length: 18 amino acids. CDR3 loop: CATSRDRFVGGVHDVQYF. The DNA for the CDR3 is TGTGCCACCAGCAGAGATCGGTTTGTGGGAGGGGTGCACGATGTCCAGTACTTC.

Only a few counts were recorded for this clone. J is TRBJ2-7 and V is TRBV19; 7 bases line up with TRBD2. The CDR3 has 14 residues. Per germline, CDR1 LNHDA and CDR2 SQIVND (reference sequence). With V trimmed by 3 bases and J by 2 bases, 4 bases remained unmatched. CDR3 amino acids: CASSMAAGTYEQYF. The CDR3 DNA is TGTGCCAGTAGTATGGCAGCGGGGACCTACGAGCAGTACTTC.

In its sample, this clone was seen a few times. CDR3 protein: CASSLGTASYEQYF. The DNA of the CDR3 is TGCGCCAGCAGCTTGGGGACAGCCTCCTACGAGCAGTACTTC. The chain recombines TRBV5-1 with TRBJ2-7; a possible D gene is TRBD1 (6 bases). The CDR3 loop spans 14 amino acids. Between the trimmed V and J ends, which lost 0 bases and 0 bases, there was a span of 7 bases. Germline assignment: CDR1 SGHRS and CDR2 YFSETQ.

The chain links TRBV7-8 to TRBJ2-2; a possible D gene is TRBD2 (5 bases). Germline CDR1 and CDR2: SGHVS and FQNEAQ. The CDR3 length is 15 residues. With 2 bases removed from V and 5 bases from J, the gap between germline ends came to 12 bases. The CDR3 loop reads CASSLQGSYTGELFF. DNA of the CDR3: TGTGCCAGCAGCTTACAAGGGAGTTATACCGGGGAGCTGTTTTTT. Variable domain in full (rest from reference TRBV7-8 and TRBJ2-2): GAGVSQSPRYKVAKRGQDVALRCDPISGHVSLFWYQQALGQGPEFLTYFQNEAQLDKSGLPSDRFFAERPEGSVSTLKIQRTQQEDSAVYLCASSLQGSYTGELFFGEGSRLTVL.

This rearrangement joins TRBV7-2 to TRBJ2-7, with TRBD2 as a possible D gene (5 bases). V was pared by 8 bases and J by 5 bases, with 19 bases between. Per germline, CDR1 SGHTA and CDR2 FQGNSA. This CDR3 region has 14 residues. The CDR3 region has the DNA TGTGCCAGCGCCCCTGGTCTAGCAGCCCACGAGCAGTACTTC. This encodes CASAPGLAAHEQYF.

This clone was seen a few times. The genes are TRBV4-1 and TRBJ1-2; a weak D match, TRBD1 (6 bases). The length of the CDR3 is 15 residues. Trimming took 1 base from V and 3 from J, leaving 12 bases between them. In germline, CDR1 is MGHRA, CDR2 YSYEKL. The DNA of the CDR3 is TGCGCCAGCAGCCAAGCCAGGGGTGGAGACTATGGCTACACCTTC. Protein product: CASSQARGGDYGYTF.

The chain links TRBV11-3 to TRBJ2-1; TRBD2 matches 11 bases. Germline CDR1 and CDR2: SGHNT and YENEEA. This CDR3 spans 16 amino acids. With 2 bases clipped from V and 6 bases from J, the junction kept 6 bases outside the gene matches. The CDR3 loop reads CASSLFLAGGGNEQFF. In DNA form, the CDR3 reads TGTGCCAGCAGCTTATTTCTAGCGGGAGGTGGCAATGAGCAGTTCTTC.

The chain is built from TRBV4-3 and TRBJ1-2, with 7 bases identical to TRBD1. V lost 1 base to trimming and J lost 3 bases; unmatched junction nucleotides: 5. The CDR3 has 15 amino acids. Germline values: CDR1 LGHNA, CDR2 YSLEER. The CDR3 reads CASSQGDSGDYGYTF. The CDR3 DNA reads TGCGCCAGCAGCCAAGGGGACAGTGGAGACTATGGCTACACCTTC.

This clone was counted only a few times. This chain links TRBV28 with TRBJ1-2, with D perhaps matching TRBD1 (5 bases). Germline V gene lookup returns CDR1 MDHEN and CDR2 SYDVKM. This CDR3 comprises 12 residues. The germline V and J ends were trimmed by 7 bases and 7 bases, with 13 bases remaining between them. The CDR3 bases are TGTGCCAGCACTCCAGGGCTTGCTGGCTACACCTTC. Residues: CASTPGLAGYTF.

The chain combines TRBV5-4 with TRBJ2-7, with 10 bases that match TRBD1. Germline V CDR1 and CDR2: SGHNT, YYREEE (reference sequence). J was trimmed by 5 bases and V by 0 bases; bases with no gene match: 5. This CDR3 has 15 residues. In DNA form, the CDR3 reads TGTGCCAGCAGCTTGGGGGGACAGGGGACCCACGAGCAGTACTTC. Residues: CASSLGGQGTHEQYF. Filled out from reference TRBV5-4 and TRBJ2-7, the complete variable domain reads ETGVTQSPTHLIKTRGQQVTLRCSSQSGHNTVSWYQQALGQGPQFIFQYYREEENGRGNFPPRFSGLQFPNYSSELNVNALELDDSALYLCASSLGGQGTHEQYFGPGTRLTVT.

V gene TRBV14 combines with J gene TRBJ1-1; no firm D call. V was cut by 1 base and J by 2 bases, with 5 bases left in between. CDR3 length equals 13 residues. Looked up from germline, CDR1 is SGHDN and CDR2 is FVKESK. CDR3 loop: CASSQVKNTEAFF. CDR3 bases: TGTGCCAGCAGCCAAGTTAAAAACACTGAAGCTTTCTTT.